These 5 T cell receptor beta chains were all obtained from the same sample, sequenced in a study of OX40 agonist ivuxolimab in advanced cancers. Library construction relied on the immunoSEQ multiplex PCR assay. TCRdb limited this immuneACCESS table to in-frame rearrangements with V and J called. A share of clones is missing; checked studies link under half to unresolved V genes, and the rest is unexplained. The sample table records tens of thousands of clones; just under 95% of these occur just once. Together, the top ten hold 0.32% of the sample. Here the sequenced sample was CD4+ or CD8+ T cells sorted from blood, taken in a trial of the OX40 agonist ivuxolimab. The receptors were sampled from an adult with an advanced solid tumor such as melanoma, head and neck, liver or kidney cancer.

This clone was recorded only once. The chain couples TRBV25-1 to TRBJ2-1; the match to TRBD2 covers 8 bases. The CDR3 loop spans 14 amino acids. Germline V gives CDR1 MGHDK, CDR2 SYGVNS. The ends lost 4 bases at V and 8 bases at J; junction bases unmatched: 7. The CDR3 region is CASSARGGEYEQFF. The CDR3 DNA reads as TGTGCCAGCAGTGCCCGGGGGGGCGAGTATGAGCAGTTCTTC.

The chain is built from TRBV14 and TRBJ1-5; no clear D gene. V gave up 0 bases and J gave up 4 bases, with 4 bases separating them. The germline CDR1 and CDR2 sequences are SGHDN and FVKESK. The length of the CDR3 is 13 residues. The CDR3 reads CASSQDLNQPQHF. The CDR3, as DNA: TGTGCCAGCAGCCAAGATCTTAATCAGCCCCAGCATTTT.

The CDR3, as DNA: TGCGCCAGCAGCGCGACAGGGCTTAGCAATCAGCCCCAGCATTTT. Encoded protein: CASSATGLSNQPQHF. This rearrangement joins TRBV5-1 to TRBJ1-5; TRBD1 agrees at 7 bases. V dropped 4 bases and J dropped 0; count of bases not matched to a gene: 4. Per the germline V gene, CDR1 is SGHRS and CDR2 is YFSETQ. The CDR3 length is 15 residues.

The CDR3 nucleotides read TGTGCCAGCAGCTTACAGGGGGGACTCTCCTACGAGCAGTACTTC. Translating it yields CASSLQGGLSYEQYF. V is TRBV7-8 and J is TRBJ2-7; a weak D match, TRBD1 (7 bases). Germline lookup yields CDR1 SGHVS and CDR2 FQNEAQ. Trimming removed 2 bases at V and 0 bases at J, with 11 bases between. This CDR3 has 15 amino acids.

For this clone: A junction end diverges from the germline sequence, so it may reflect a read error. The rearrangement uses TRBV6-6 and TRBJ2-1, with D perhaps TRBD2 (6 bases). This CDR3 spans 14 amino acids. The germline V gene encodes CDR1 MNHNY and CDR2 SVGAGI (reference sequence). CDR3 sequence reads: CASSYTGSPPEQFF. The CDR3 nucleotides read TGTGCAAGCAGTTATACCGGGAGCCCCCCTGAGCAGTTCTTC.